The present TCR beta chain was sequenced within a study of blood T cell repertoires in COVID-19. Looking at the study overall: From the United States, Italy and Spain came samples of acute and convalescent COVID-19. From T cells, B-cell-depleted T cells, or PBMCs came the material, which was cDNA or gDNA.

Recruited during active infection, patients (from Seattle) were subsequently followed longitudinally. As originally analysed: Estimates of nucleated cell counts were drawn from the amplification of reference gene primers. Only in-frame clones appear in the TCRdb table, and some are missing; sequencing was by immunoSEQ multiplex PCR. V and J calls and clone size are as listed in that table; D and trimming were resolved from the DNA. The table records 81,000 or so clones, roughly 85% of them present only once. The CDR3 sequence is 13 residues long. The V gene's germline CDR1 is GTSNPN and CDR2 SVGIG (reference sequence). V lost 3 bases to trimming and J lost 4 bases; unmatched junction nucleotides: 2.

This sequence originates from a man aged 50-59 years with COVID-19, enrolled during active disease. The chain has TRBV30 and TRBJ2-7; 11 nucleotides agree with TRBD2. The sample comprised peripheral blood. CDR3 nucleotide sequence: TGTGCCTGGAGCACTAGCGGGAGTTACGAGCAGTACTTC. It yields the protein CAWSTSGSYEQYF.